This T cell receptor beta chain was obtained from a study of blood T cell repertoires in COVID-19. This clone was detected only once. Method: immunoSEQ multiplex PCR; TCRdb's copy keeps in-frame clones and lacks some. In the table there are 100,000 to 150,000 clones, approximately 80% of which are singletons. The CDR3 covers 16 residues. This receptor was taken from a woman aged 60-70 years with acute or convalescent COVID-19. The sequenced material came from peripheral blood. V gene TRBV21-1 combines with J gene TRBJ1-4. TRBV21-1 is classified as a pseudogene. The CDR3 is CASSKPPGRLNEKLFF. DNA of the CDR3: TGTGCCAGCAGCAAACCCCCGGGGAGACTAAATGAAAAACTGTTTTTT.